This entry is about one TCR beta chain. This specimen belongs to a study of control samples from healthy donors and cancer patients. In germline, CDR1 is KGHDR, CDR2 SFDVKD. The ends lost 0 bases at V and 7 bases at J; junction bases unmatched: 1. CDR3 size: 14 residues. Assay: immunoSEQ multiplex PCR; the TCRdb copy retains only in-frame clones and omits some. The table records around 130,000 clones, roughly 84% of them present only once. The chain couples TRBV24-1 to TRBJ2-1, with 8 positions matching TRBD2. Material for sequencing was blood. The TCR was taken from a man between 45 and 60 years old in good health. This CDR3 is CATSDLGTSNEQFF. Here the CDR3 DNA reads TGTGCCACCAGTGATTTGGGGACTAGTAATGAGCAGTTCTTC.